This T cell receptor (beta chain) was identified during a study of spatial heterogeneity in lung cancer. This clonotype has more than one count but fewer than ten. Every individual TCR cDNA molecule carried its own unique molecular identifier, which allowed correction of PCR and sequencing errors. Using its own MiXCR run on the 5' RACE reads, TCRdb lists one record per CDR3 protein. The sample lists 95,000 to 120,000 distinct CDR3 sequences, about a tenth occurring once. The germline V gene has CDR1 LGHNA and CDR2 YNFKEQ. The V end was cut by 5 bases, the J end by 1 base, with 11 bases between. This CDR3 spans 14 amino acids. Time point denoted: blood at routine non-recurrence follow-up after resection.

The sample in question was PBMCs, obtained at follow-up. The chain couples TRBV4-2 to TRBJ1-1; D call uncertain. This TCR was sampled from a female donor with early-stage non-small cell lung cancer. The CDR3 protein is CASSFRGANTEAFF. The CDR3 region has the DNA TGTGCCAGCAGCTTTCGGGGAGCGAACACTGAAGCTTTCTTT.